These 14 T cell receptor beta chains share one sample of origin, sequenced in a study of T-cell memory formation after mild COVID-19. TCRdb reprocessed the 5' RACE reads with MiXCR, giving one entry per CDR3 protein. The data show some 120,000 distinct CDR3 sequences, approximately 16% seen once. The sample consisted of PBMCs or a T cell subset sorted from them (not recorded which). These TCRs come from an adult woman who had mild COVID-19 (a few samples of this study predate the infection). Cell type and time point are not known.

This clonotype was found a few times. The J gene is TRBJ2-3, the V gene TRBV9; the match to TRBD2 covers 7 bases. Looked up from germline, CDR1 is SGDLS and CDR2 is YYNGEE. The CDR3 sequence is 15 residues long. With 0 bases clipped from V and 2 bases from J, the junction kept 3 bases outside the gene matches. This CDR3 reads CASSVVSGTTDTQYF. The CDR3 coding sequence is TGTGCCAGCAGCGTAGTAAGCGGGACCACAGATACGCAGTATTTT.

This clonotype was seen a handful of times. This chain connects TRBV20-1 to TRBJ1-2; D may be TRBD1 (5 bases). Germline CDR1 DFQATT, CDR2 SNEGSKA (reference sequence). The germline V and J ends were trimmed by 0 bases and 7 bases, with 18 bases remaining between them. The CDR3 has 15 residues. CDR3 amino acids: CSARDSGDAGGGYTF. As DNA, the CDR3 is TGCAGTGCTAGAGATTCTGGGGACGCCGGAGGTGGCTACACCTTC.

The CDR3 DNA reads as TGCAGCGTTGACGGGCCCGGGGGGGTCTCTGGAAACACCATATATTTT. Encoded protein: CSVDGPGGVSGNTIYF. This chain links TRBV29-1 with TRBJ1-3; a weak D match, TRBD1 (5 bases). Germline V gene sequence: CDR1 SQVTM, CDR2 ANQGSEA. V was cut by 3 bases and J by 0 bases, with 15 bases left in between. The CDR3 is 16 residues long.

This clonotype turned up a few times. V is TRBV6-2 or TRBV6-3 and J is TRBJ2-5; either TRBD1 or TRBD2 may supply D (5 bases each). The CDR3 is 12 amino acids. The germline CDR1 and CDR2 sequences are MNHEY and SVGEGT. The ends were cut back, 6 bases at V and 5 bases at J, with 10 bases in the middle. CDR3 in DNA: TGTGCCAGCAGACGGGACCTGGAGACCCAGTACTTC. It yields the protein CASRRDLETQYF.

This clonotype was seen only a few times. J is TRBJ2-2 and V is TRBV5-1; D perhaps matches TRBD2 (5 bases). Germline CDR1 SGHRS, CDR2 YFSETQ. V lost 0 bases and J lost 4, with 10 bases in between. This CDR3 spans 15 amino acids. The CDR3 DNA sequence: TGCGCCAGCAGCTTGGGAGCGGCGGGCACCGGGGAGCTGTTTTTT. It yields the protein CASSLGAAGTGELFF.

This chain links TRBV28 with TRBJ1-3; 10 positions agree with TRBD1. The germline CDR1 and CDR2 sequences are MDHEN and SYDVKM. V shed 6 bases and J 4 bases; nucleotides not matched to a gene: 15. This CDR3 has 18 amino acids. CDR3 nucleotide sequence: TGTGCCAGCAGGGAACCCGGGACAGGGGCCTTCGCGGGAAACACCATATATTTT. This encodes CASREPGTGAFAGNTIYF.

V gene TRBV4-1 combines with J gene TRBJ1-6; D is ambiguous. Trimming left V 1 base short and J 8 bases short, with 9 bases between. This CDR3 contains 14 residues. CDR1 and CDR2 from the germline V gene are MGHRA and YSYEKL. The CDR3, as DNA: TGCGCCAGCAGCCAAGTGGACGTGGATTCACCCCTCCACTTT. It translates to CASSQVDVDSPLHF.

This clonotype was picked up a small number of times. The chain uses TRBV3-1 and TRBJ1-6; 10 bases match TRBD1. CDR1 is LGHDT, CDR2 YNNKEL, per germline (reference sequence). V trimming: 5 bases; J trimming: 9 bases; junction bases outside the gene matches: 7. This CDR3 has 15 amino acids. The CDR3 is CASSIRQGATSPLHF. In DNA form, the CDR3 reads TGTGCCAGCAGCATAAGACAGGGGGCTACTTCACCCCTCCACTTT.

The chain links TRBV9 to TRBJ2-3; TRBD2 matches at 10 bases. This CDR3 is built from 15 residues. Germline trimming cut 0 bases from V and 6 bases from J; bases unmatched to any gene: 4. Germline V gene data show CDR1 as SGDLS and CDR2 as YYNGEE. CDR3 protein: CASSVVSGRSDTQYF. CDR3 nucleotide sequence: TGTGCCAGCAGCGTAGTTAGCGGGAGGTCGGATACGCAGTATTTT.

This clonotype was detected only a few times. The V and J genes are TRBV5-5 and TRBJ2-7; TRBD1 aligns across 7 bases. Germline assignment: CDR1 SGHKS and CDR2 YYEKEE (reference sequence). Germline trimming cut 1 base from V and 3 bases from J; bases unmatched to any gene: 1. The length of the CDR3 is 13 residues. CDR3 DNA: TGTGCCAGCAGCTTGAACAGGGGCTACGAGCAGTACTTC. This encodes CASSLNRGYEQYF.

In this sample, this clonotype turned up a few times. The V and J genes are TRBV6-8 and TRBJ2-5; 12 nucleotides line up with TRBD1. The germline V gene has CDR1 MNHGY and CDR2 SAAAGT. V shed 2 bases, J shed 5 bases, and the junction held 15 bases outside the gene matches. This CDR3 region has 19 residues. DNA for the CDR3: TGTGCCAGCAGTTACACAAGTTGGGGACAGGGGGCAGTGGAGGAGACCCAGTACTTC. Translation: CASSYTSWGQGAVEETQYF.

This chain connects TRBV5-1 to TRBJ1-1; 7 bases line up with TRBD1. V lost 2 bases and J lost 5; bases outside the gene matches: 3. The CDR3 has 13 amino acids. The V gene's germline CDR1 is SGHRS and CDR2 YFSETQ. The CDR3 DNA reads TGCGCCAGCAGCTTCGACAGGGCGACTGAAGCTTTCTTT. Its translation: CASSFDRATEAFF.

In its sample, this clonotype was seen a few times. The V call is TRBV29-1, the J call TRBJ1-2; D ambiguous. This CDR3 contains 12 residues. Germline CDR1 reads SQVTM; CDR2 reads ANQGSEA. The CDR3 loop is CITTEEVYGYTF. In nucleotides, the CDR3 is TGCATTACCACGGAGGAGGTCTATGGCTACACCTTC. Full variable domain (outside the CDR3, taken from reference TRBV29-1 and TRBJ1-2): SAVISQKPSRDICQRGTSLTIQCQVDSQVTMMFWYRQQPGQSLTLIATANQGSEATYESGFVIDKFPISRPNLTFSTLTVSNMSPEDSSIYLCITTEEVYGYTFGSGTRLTVV.

This clonotype was picked up a small number of times. CDR3 residues: CATQLGAGHTDTQYF. DNA for the CDR3: TGTGCCACCCAGCTCGGCGCGGGACACACAGATACGCAGTATTTT. The chain links TRBV24-1 to TRBJ2-3; D is tentatively TRBD1 or TRBD2 (6 bases each). Between the trimmed V and J ends, which lost 9 bases and 2 bases, there was a span of 17 bases. Germline V gives CDR1 KGHDR, CDR2 SFDVKD. The CDR3 runs to 15 residues.